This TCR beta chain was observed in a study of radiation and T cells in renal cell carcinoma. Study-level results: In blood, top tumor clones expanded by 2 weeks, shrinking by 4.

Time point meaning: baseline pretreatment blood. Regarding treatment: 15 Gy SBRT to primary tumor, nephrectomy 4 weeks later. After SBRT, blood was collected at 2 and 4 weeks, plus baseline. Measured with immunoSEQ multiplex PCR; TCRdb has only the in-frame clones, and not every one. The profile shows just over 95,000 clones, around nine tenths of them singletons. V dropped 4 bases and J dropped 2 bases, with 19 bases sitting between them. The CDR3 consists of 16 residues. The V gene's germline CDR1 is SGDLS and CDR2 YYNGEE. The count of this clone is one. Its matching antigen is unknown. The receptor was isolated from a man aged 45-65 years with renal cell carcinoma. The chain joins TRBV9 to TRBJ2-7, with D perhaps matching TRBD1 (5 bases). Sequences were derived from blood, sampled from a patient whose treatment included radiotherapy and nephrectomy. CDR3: CASSPSAGPKTYEQYF. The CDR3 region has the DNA TGTGCCAGCAGCCCGTCGGCAGGGCCCAAGACCTACGAGCAGTACTTC.